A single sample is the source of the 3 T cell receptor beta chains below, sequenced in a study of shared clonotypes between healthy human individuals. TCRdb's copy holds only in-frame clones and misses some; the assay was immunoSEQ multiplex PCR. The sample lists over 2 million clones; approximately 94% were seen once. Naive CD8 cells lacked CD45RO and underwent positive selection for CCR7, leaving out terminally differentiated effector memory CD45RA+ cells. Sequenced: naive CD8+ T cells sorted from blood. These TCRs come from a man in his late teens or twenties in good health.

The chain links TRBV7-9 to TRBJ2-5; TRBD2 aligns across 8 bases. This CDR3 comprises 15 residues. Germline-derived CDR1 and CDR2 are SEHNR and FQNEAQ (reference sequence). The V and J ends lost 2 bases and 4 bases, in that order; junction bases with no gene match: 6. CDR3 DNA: TGTGCCAGCAGCTTACGGACTAGCCAGGGAGAGACCCAGTACTTC. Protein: CASSLRTSQGETQYF.

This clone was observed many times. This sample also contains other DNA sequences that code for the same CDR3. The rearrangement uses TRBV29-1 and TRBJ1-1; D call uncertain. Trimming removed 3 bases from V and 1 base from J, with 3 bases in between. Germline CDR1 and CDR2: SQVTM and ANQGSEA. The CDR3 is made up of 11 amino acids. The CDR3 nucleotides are TGCAGCGTTGAGGGGAACACTGAAGCTTTCTTT. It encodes CSVEGNTEAFF. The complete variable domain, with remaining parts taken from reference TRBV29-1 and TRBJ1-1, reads SAVISQKPSRDICQRGTSLTIQCQVDSQVTMMFWYRQQPGQSLTLIATANQGSEATYESGFVIDKFPISRPNLTFSTLTVSNMSPEDSSIYLCSVEGNTEAFFGQGTRLTVV.

CDR3 nucleotide sequence: TGTGCCAGCAGTTACGTCGGGGGCCGCGAGTACTTC. As protein: CASSYVGGREYF. V gene TRBV6-5 combines with J gene TRBJ2-7; D is tentatively TRBD1 or TRBD2 (6 bases each). The CDR3 consists of 12 residues. Trimming cost V 2 bases and J 11 bases, with 13 bases left between them. The V gene's germline CDR1 is MNHEY and CDR2 SVGAGI.